Listed here are 16 T cell receptor beta chains from one sample, sequenced in a study of CD8 T cells in ankylosing spondylitis. TCRdb independently ran MiXCR on the 5' RACE reads; one entry per CDR3 protein. This table holds fewer than 200,000 distinct CDR3 sequences, 15% to 20% found once. The sequencing sample was made of blood, either unsorted or a sorted T cell fraction (not recorded which). These receptors originate from a male donor aged 10-35 years with ankylosing spondylitis or in good health (not recorded which).

This clonotype was counted only a few times. The chain employs TRBV20-1 and TRBJ2-7; tentative D call: TRBD2 (5 bases). Germline assignment: CDR1 DFQATT and CDR2 SNEGSKA (reference sequence). This CDR3 has 18 amino acids. The DNA for the CDR3 is TGCAGTGCTAGAGGCAGCCTAGCCAAGGATCTCTACTCCCACGAGCAGTACGTC. Translation gives CSARGSLAKDLYSHEQYV.

This clonotype appeared many times. The chain recombines TRBV3-1 with TRBJ2-2; D is ambiguous. This CDR3 has 11 residues. V shed 6 bases and J shed 6 bases, with 5 bases lying between them. The germline V gene has CDR1 LGHDT and CDR2 YNNKEL (reference sequence). The CDR3 nucleotides read TGTGCCAGCAGGTACGCCGGGGAGCTGTTTTTT. This codes for CASRYAGELFF.

This clonotype came up many times. V usage is TRBV3-1 and J usage is TRBJ2-5; unclear D gene. Trimming took 5 bases from V and 2 from J, leaving 18 bases between them. Germline-derived CDR1 and CDR2 are LGHDT and YNNKEL (reference sequence). The CDR3 sequence is 16 residues long. CDR3 sequence (DNA): TGTGCCAGCAGCATTTATCATGGCGGACCTCAAGAGACCCAGTACTTC. It translates to CASSIYHGGPQETQYF.

The CDR3: CATSEPGGSTDTQYF. Here the CDR3 DNA reads TGTGCCACCAGTGAGCCGGGCGGCTCCACAGATACGCAGTATTTT. The J gene is TRBJ2-3, the V gene TRBV24-1; D is unresolved. The germline CDR1 and CDR2 sequences are KGHDR and SFDVKD. The ends were cut back, 4 bases at V and 2 bases at J, with 12 bases in the middle. CDR3 size: 15 residues.

This clonotype was seen repeatedly, ten times or more. The V gene is TRBV20-1, the J gene TRBJ2-3; D unresolved. Germline-derived CDR1 and CDR2 are DFQATT and SNEGSKA (reference sequence). The length of the CDR3 is 15 residues. The germline V and J ends were trimmed by 3 bases and 4 bases, with 17 bases remaining between them. The CDR3 region has the DNA TGCAGTGCTAGGGTAATGACACGGCCCGCAGATACGCAGTATTTT. This codes for CSARVMTRPADTQYF.

This clonotype was detected ten times or more. V is TRBV12-3 or TRBV12-4 and J is TRBJ2-2; no definite D call. The CDR3 is made up of 11 amino acids. Trimming shortened V by 8 bases and J by 6 bases, and 7 bases separated the two germline ends. The CDR3 DNA reads TGTGCCAGCTTGTGGGCCGGGGAGCTGTTTTTT. Residues: CASLWAGELFF.

This chain connects TRBV15 to TRBJ2-3; 10 nucleotides align to TRBD1. The trim removed 5 bases at V and 4 bases at J, leaving 0 bases unmatched. The CDR3 covers 13 residues. Germline V gives CDR1 LNHNV, CDR2 YYDKDF (reference sequence). The CDR3: CATSGQGADTQYF. As DNA, the CDR3 is TGTGCCACCAGCGGACAGGGGGCAGATACGCAGTATTTT.

In this sample, this clonotype turned up a few times. The chain is built from TRBV18 and TRBJ1-1; D is unclear. CDR1 and CDR2 (germline): KGHSH, LQKENI. Trimming took 3 bases from V and 2 from J, leaving 19 bases between them. CDR3 length equals 17 residues. This CDR3 reads CASSPGEFRSPNTEAFF. CDR3 bases: TGTGCCAGCTCACCTGGAGAATTTCGGTCCCCCAACACTGAAGCTTTCTTT.

Many counts were recorded for this clonotype. The chain couples TRBV5-1 to TRBJ2-5; D might be TRBD1 (5 bases). CDR1 and CDR2 from the germline V gene are SGHRS and YFSETQ. The V end lost 2 bases, the J end lost 1 base, and 12 bases lay between the germline ends. This CDR3 is 15 amino acids long. CDR3 region: CASSLSYRSQETQYF. The CDR3 nucleotides are TGCGCCAGCAGCTTAAGTTACAGGAGCCAAGAGACCCAGTACTTC.

The chain couples TRBV24-1 to TRBJ2-1, with TRBD1 identical over 7 bases. The junction had 6 bases not matched to a gene; V was cut back by 1 base and J by 4 bases. This CDR3 region has 16 residues. The germline V gene encodes CDR1 KGHDR and CDR2 SFDVKD. The CDR3, as DNA: TGTGCCACCAGTGATTTCGGAGTGACAGGGTACAATGAGCAGTTCTTC. Its protein is CATSDFGVTGYNEQFF.

This clonotype was found many times. The V gene is TRBV6-4, the J gene TRBJ2-3; D possibly corresponds to TRBD2 (6 bases). This CDR3 is 15 amino acids long. In germline, CDR1 is MRHNA, CDR2 SNTAGT. The V end lost 2 bases, the J end lost 1 base, and 10 bases lay between the germline ends. The CDR3 coding sequence is TGTGCCAGCAGTGACGTGGGGAGGCGCACAGATACGCAGTATTTT. Amino acids: CASSDVGRRTDTQYF.

This clonotype came up many times. The genes are TRBV9 and TRBJ1-5; a possible D gene is TRBD1 (5 bases). The CDR3 covers 14 residues. Germline-derived CDR1 and CDR2 are SGDLS and YYNGEE. V was trimmed by 3 bases and J by 6 bases, leaving 13 bases between them. As DNA, the CDR3 is TGTGCCAGCAGCGAGCGGCCCGGGACTCAGCCCCAGCATTTT. It specifies CASSERPGTQPQHF.

This chain joins TRBV24-1 and TRBJ2-7; the D is unclear. Germline loops: CDR1 KGHDR, CDR2 SFDVKD. Deletions cut 7 bases from V and 5 bases from J, with 14 bases between. The CDR3 has 13 amino acids. CDR3 DNA: TGTGCCACCAGGCCCGACGGCCGGGACGAGCAGTACTTC. Its protein product is CATRPDGRDEQYF.

The table lists this clonotype with many counts. The V call is TRBV25-1, the J call TRBJ2-2; no clear D. CDR1 is MGHDK and CDR2 is SYGVNS in the germline V gene. Between the trimmed V and J ends, which lost 6 bases and 6 bases, there was a span of 14 bases. CDR3 size: 14 residues. CDR3 sequence (DNA): TGTGCCAGCAGACCAAATAACTGGGCCGGGGAGCTGTTTTTT. Its protein product is CASRPNNWAGELFF.

This clonotype was seen repeatedly, ten times or more. The chain has TRBV6-2 or TRBV6-3 and TRBJ2-2; the D is unclear. The CDR3 extends over 12 amino acids. V lost 5 bases to trimming and J lost 4 bases, with 5 bases between them. CDR1 is MNHEY and CDR2 is SVGEGT in the germline V gene. The DNA of the CDR3 is TGTGCCAGCAGTCGGTTCACCGGGGAGCTGTTTTTT. Translating it yields CASSRFTGELFF.

The sample holds many counts of this clonotype. V and J are TRBV3-1 and TRBJ1-1; no firm D call. CDR1 and CDR2 from the germline V gene are LGHDT and YNNKEL (reference sequence). V lost 0 bases to trimming and J lost 1 base, with 6 bases between them. The CDR3 has 14 amino acids. CDR3 in amino acids: CASSQDQANTEAFF. The CDR3 DNA is TGTGCCAGCAGCCAAGATCAGGCGAACACTGAAGCTTTCTTT. The full variable domain, completed using reference TRBV3-1 and TRBJ1-1, is DTAVSQTPKYLVTQMGNDKSIKCEQNLGHDTMYWYKQDSKKFLKIMFSYNNKELIINETVPNRFSPKSPDKAHLNLHINSLELGDSAVYFCASSQDQANTEAFFGQGTRLTVV.